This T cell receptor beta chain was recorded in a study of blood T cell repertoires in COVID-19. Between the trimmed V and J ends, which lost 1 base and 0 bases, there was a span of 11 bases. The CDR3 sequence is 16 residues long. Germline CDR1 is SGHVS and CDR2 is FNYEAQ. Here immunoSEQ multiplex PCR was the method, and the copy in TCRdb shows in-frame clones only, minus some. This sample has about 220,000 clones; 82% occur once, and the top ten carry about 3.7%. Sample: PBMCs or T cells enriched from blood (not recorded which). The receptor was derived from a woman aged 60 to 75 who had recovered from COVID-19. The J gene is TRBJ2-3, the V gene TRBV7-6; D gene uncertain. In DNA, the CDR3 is TGTGCCAGCAGCTTAGGTGCTAGAGTCAGCACAGATACGCAGTATTTT. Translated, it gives CASSLGARVSTDTQYF.